The TCR beta chain described here comes from a study of neoadjuvant anti-PD-1 for oral cavity cancer. Study-level background: Non-progressing patients received a fourth nivolumab dose near day 43, then surgery on days 50-56. Broader study findings: PBMC Gini-index clonality exceeded responders' in non-responders post-nivolumab. Each response group had just a few patients in TCR analyses.

This table comes from immunoSEQ multiplex PCR, and its TCRdb copy is limited to in-frame clones, with some not included. The top ten clones hold approximately 3.6% of a sample with 72,000 or so clones, around 83% of them seen once. The germline V gene encodes CDR1 WSHSY and CDR2 SAAADI. V lost 7 bases to trimming and J lost 4 bases, with 17 bases between them. The CDR3 runs to 14 residues. In the case of this clone: As yet, its antigen is unknown.

The V call is TRBV10-2, the J call TRBJ2-7; D unresolved. The sequence was obtained from a person between 40 and 85 years old with oral cavity squamous cell carcinoma. Sample: PBMCs, taken before nivolumab (anti-PD-1) treatment. The CDR3 here is CASIKGSLEYEQYF. The CDR3, as DNA: TGCGCCAGCATCAAAGGGTCCTTGGAGTACGAGCAGTACTTC.